This T cell receptor beta chain is from a study of identical twins. Study-level points and caveats: Models predicted less out-of-frame TCR alpha sharing in monozygotic twins than was found. Alpha sequences that were out-of-frame and twin-shared showed an excess of low generation probability.

Using its own MiXCR run on the 5' RACE reads, TCRdb lists one record per CDR3 protein. The table has around 530,000 distinct CDR3 sequences, approximately 14% seen once. This clonotype was seen more than once but under ten times. Its antigen is as yet unknown. Germline loops: CDR1 MNHNS, CDR2 SASEGT. J gave up 8 bases and V 6 bases, and 8 bases lay outside the gene matches. This CDR3 comprises 15 residues. The data were also submitted as part of a second study, on yellow fever vaccine responses in identical twins.

This clonotype was obtained from a woman aged 18-29 years in good health. The chain is built from TRBV6-1 and TRBJ2-1; TRBD2 agrees at 12 bases. Sequenced material: CD4+ T cells sorted from blood. The CDR3 is CASRPTSGGWDEQFF. CDR3 DNA sequence: TGTGCCAGCAGACCAACTAGCGGGGGGTGGGATGAGCAGTTCTTC.